Given below is one TCR beta chain in context. The target antigen is unknown. The source of the sample is a study of cytomegalovirus exposure and HLA in healthy donors. Study context: Prior work identified some 120 million unique TCR beta sequences in around 170 million T cells. Study results and caveats: Later analysis indicated greater clonal expansion among HLA-associated TCR beta chains than among equally common other chains. The productive fraction for most TCR beta V segments was about 87% or about 30% in an earlier analysis.

Amplification used 60 Vbeta primers and 13 Jbeta primers. TCRdb's copy holds only in-frame clones and misses some; the assay was immunoSEQ multiplex PCR. This table holds about 160,000 clones, 70% to 80% found once. The CDR3 extends over 17 amino acids. Trimming cost V 3 bases and J 4 bases; bases outside gene matches: 9. Germline V gene lookup returns CDR1 SGHRS and CDR2 YFSETQ. The clonotype originates from a man aged 18-30 years in good health and CMV-seropositive. The sequencing input was PBMCs. V and J are TRBV5-1 and TRBJ2-1; 11 bases align to TRBD2. This CDR3 reads CASSSPPGTSGYNEQFF. DNA of the CDR3: TGCGCCAGCAGCTCTCCACCCGGGACTAGCGGATACAATGAGCAGTTCTTC.